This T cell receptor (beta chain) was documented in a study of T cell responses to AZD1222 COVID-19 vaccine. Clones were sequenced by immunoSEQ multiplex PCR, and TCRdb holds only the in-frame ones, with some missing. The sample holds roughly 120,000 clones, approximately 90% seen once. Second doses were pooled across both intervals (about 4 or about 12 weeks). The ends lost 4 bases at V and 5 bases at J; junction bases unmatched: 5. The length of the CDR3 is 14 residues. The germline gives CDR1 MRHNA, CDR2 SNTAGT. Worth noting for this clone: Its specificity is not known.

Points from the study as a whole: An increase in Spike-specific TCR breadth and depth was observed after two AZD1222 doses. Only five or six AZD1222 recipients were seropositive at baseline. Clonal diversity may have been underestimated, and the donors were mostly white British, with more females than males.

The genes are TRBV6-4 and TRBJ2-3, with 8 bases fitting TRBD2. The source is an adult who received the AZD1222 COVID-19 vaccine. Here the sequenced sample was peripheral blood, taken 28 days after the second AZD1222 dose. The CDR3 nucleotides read TGTGCCAGCAGTGTCCGGGGGGGCCAAGATACGCAGTATTTT. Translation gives CASSVRGGQDTQYF.